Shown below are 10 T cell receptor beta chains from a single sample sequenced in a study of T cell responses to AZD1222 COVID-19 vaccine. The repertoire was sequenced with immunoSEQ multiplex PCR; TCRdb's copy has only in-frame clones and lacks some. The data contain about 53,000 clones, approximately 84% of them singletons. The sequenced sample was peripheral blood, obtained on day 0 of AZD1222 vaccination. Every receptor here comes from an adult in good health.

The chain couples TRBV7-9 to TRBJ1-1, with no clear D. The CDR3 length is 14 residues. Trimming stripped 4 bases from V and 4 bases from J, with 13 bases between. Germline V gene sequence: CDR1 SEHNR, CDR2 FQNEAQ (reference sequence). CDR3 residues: CASSSHDRRTEAFF. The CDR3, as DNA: TGTGCCAGCAGCTCCCACGATCGGCGCACTGAAGCTTTCTTT. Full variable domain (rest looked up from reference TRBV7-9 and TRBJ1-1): DTGVSQNPRHKITKRGQNVTFRCDPISEHNRLYWYRQTLGQGPEFLTYFQNEAQLEKSRLLSDRFSAERPKGSFSTLEIQRTEQGDSAMYLCASSSHDRRTEAFFGQGTRLTVV.

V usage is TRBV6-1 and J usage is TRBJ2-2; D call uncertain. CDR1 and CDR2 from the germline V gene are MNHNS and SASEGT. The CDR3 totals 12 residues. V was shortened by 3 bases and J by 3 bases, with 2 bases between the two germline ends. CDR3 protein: CASSEDTGELFF. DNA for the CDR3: TGTGCCAGCAGTGAGGACACCGGGGAGCTGTTTTTT.

The CDR3: CASSQGLVETQYF. DNA for the CDR3: TGCGCCAGCAGCCAAGGACTAGTGGAGACCCAGTACTTC. This chain uses TRBV4-1 with TRBJ2-5; D is perhaps TRBD2 (6 bases). The CDR3 has 13 residues. Germline V gene data show CDR1 as MGHRA and CDR2 as YSYEKL. The V and J ends lost 1 base and 5 bases respectively, with 8 bases between them.

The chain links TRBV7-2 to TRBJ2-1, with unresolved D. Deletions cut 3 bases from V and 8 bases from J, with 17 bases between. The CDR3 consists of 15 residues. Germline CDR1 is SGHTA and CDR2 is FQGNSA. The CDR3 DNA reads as TGTGCCAGCAGCTTGAGCCTACCCAAGGAATATGAGCAGTTCTTC. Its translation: CASSLSLPKEYEQFF.

The chain's CDR3 is CASSLVTMRAYEQYF. CDR3 sequence (DNA): TGTGCCAGCAGCTTAGTGACCATGAGAGCCTACGAGCAGTACTTC. The J gene is TRBJ2-7, the V gene TRBV11-2; D gene uncertain. Germline CDR1 reads SGHAT; CDR2 reads FQNNGV. Trimming left V 1 base short and J 2 bases short, with 12 bases between. This CDR3 comprises 15 residues.

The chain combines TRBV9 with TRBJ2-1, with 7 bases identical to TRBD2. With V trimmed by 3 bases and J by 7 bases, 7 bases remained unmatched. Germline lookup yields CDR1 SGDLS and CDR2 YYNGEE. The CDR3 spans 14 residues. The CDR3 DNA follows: TGTGCCAGCAGCGCTGAACTAGCGTCAAATGAGCAGTTCTTC. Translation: CASSAELASNEQFF.

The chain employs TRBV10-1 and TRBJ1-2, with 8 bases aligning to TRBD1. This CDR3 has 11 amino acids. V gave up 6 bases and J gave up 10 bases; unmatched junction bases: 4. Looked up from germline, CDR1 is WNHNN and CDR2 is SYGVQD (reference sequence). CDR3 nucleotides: TGCGCCAGCAGATGGACAGGGACCTACACCTTC. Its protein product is CASRWTGTYTF.

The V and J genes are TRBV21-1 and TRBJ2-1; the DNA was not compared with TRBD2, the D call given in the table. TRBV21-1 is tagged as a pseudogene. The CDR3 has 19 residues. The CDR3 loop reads CASPKEGLGGPSSYNEQFF. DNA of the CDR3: TGTGCCAGCCCAAAAGAAGGACTAGGAGGCCCGAGCTCCTACAATGAGCAGTTCTTC.

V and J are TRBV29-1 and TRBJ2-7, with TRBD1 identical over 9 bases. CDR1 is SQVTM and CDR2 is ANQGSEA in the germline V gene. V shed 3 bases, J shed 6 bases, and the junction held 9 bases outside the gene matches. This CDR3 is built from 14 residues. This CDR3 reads CSVDSGGQGIEQYF. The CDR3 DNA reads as TGCAGCGTTGATTCGGGGGGACAGGGAATCGAGCAGTACTTC.

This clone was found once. CDR3 region: CSGTKTGGEQYF. CDR3 in DNA: TGCAGCGGAACTAAGACAGGCGGCGAGCAGTACTTC. The chain links TRBV29-1 to TRBJ2-7; TRBD1 might be the D (6 bases). CDR3 length equals 12 residues. With 7 bases removed from V and 6 bases from J, the gap between germline ends came to 16 bases. Germline lookup yields CDR1 SQVTM and CDR2 ANQGSEA.